This TCR beta chain emerged from a study of post-analysis software for immune sequencing data. Overall study context: Relapsing-remitting, secondary progressive and progressive-relapsing courses of multiple sclerosis were included. Study-wide points: Several TRBV segments, TRBV5-6, TRBV5-1 and TRBV20-1 among them, were found more frequent in patients than controls. Controls significantly exceeded multiple sclerosis patients in normalized Chao1 diversity. F measure clustering grouped samples strongly by preparation batch.

Each TCR beta cDNA library carried unique molecular identifiers. Input of roughly 0.95 to 11 million T cells yielded hundreds of thousands of cDNA molecules. Using its own MiXCR run on the PCR reads, TCRdb lists one record per CDR3 protein. The sample consists of 750,000 to 950,000 distinct CDR3 sequences, 53% of them appearing once. Germline CDR1 SGHRS, CDR2 YFSETQ. V was trimmed by 5 bases and J by 9 bases, leaving 21 bases between them. CDR3 length equals 14 residues. The table lists this clonotype with a count of one. Its antigen is unknown. This chain links TRBV5-1 with TRBJ2-7; D is perhaps TRBD1 or TRBD2 (5 bases each). Sequences were obtained from blood. This sequence was found in a girl between 10 and 17 years old with multiple sclerosis. The CDR3 region is CASRPGTADHWQYF. The CDR3 DNA sequence: TGCGCCAGCAGACCCGGGACGGCAGACCATTGGCAGTACTTC.